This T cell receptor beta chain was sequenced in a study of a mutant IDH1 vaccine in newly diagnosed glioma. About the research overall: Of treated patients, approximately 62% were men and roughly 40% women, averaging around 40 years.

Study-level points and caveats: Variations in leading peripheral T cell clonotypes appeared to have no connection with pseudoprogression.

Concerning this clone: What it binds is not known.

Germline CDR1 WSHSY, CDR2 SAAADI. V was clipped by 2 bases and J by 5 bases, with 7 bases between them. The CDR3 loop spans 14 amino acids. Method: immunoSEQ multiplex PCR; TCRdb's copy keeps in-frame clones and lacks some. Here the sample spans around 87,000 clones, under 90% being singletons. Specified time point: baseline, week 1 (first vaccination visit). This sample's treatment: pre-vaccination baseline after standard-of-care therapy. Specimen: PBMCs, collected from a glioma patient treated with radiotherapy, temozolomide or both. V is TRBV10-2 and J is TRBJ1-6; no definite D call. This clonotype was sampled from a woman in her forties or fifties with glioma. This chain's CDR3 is CASSEPADNSPLHF. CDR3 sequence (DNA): TGCGCCAGCAGTGAGCCCGCTGATAATTCACCCCTCCACTTT.